This TCR beta chain originates from a study of shared clonotypes between healthy human individuals. Findings of the study overall: Only a few donors were included, so the genetic and exposure-history diversity represented was limited. All-four-donor shared clonotypes had higher generation probabilities than non-shared clonotypes did.

Clones were sequenced by immunoSEQ multiplex PCR, and TCRdb holds only the in-frame ones, with some missing. Here the sample spans roughly 1,000,000 clones, 75% to 85% being singletons. Remarks on this clone: Its antigen remains unidentified.

The length of the CDR3 is 17 residues. Germline-derived CDR1 and CDR2 are LNHDA and SQIVND (reference sequence). Trimming took 1 base from V and 5 from J; bases not matched to a gene: 14. The rearrangement links TRBV19 to TRBJ2-7; 7 bases align to TRBD1. The sequencing sample was made of memory CD4+ T cells from PBMCs. Subset specified: CD45RA-negative fraction. The sequence derives from a man younger than 35 in good health. Some clones in this sample may be carry-over from other donors' samples. Here the CDR3 reads CASSIGRRDSRLHEQYF. The DNA of the CDR3 is TGTGCCAGTAGTATAGGCCGACGGGACAGCCGCCTGCACGAGCAGTACTTC.